The 10 T cell receptor beta chains presented below share a single source sample, sequenced in a study of blood T cell repertoires in COVID-19. Sequenced by immunoSEQ multiplex PCR; TCRdb stores in-frame clones only, minus some. The table lists 250,000 or so clones, approximately 82% of them singletons, with about 2% in the top ten. Sequenced input: peripheral blood. The receptors were gathered from a woman older than 75 with acute or convalescent COVID-19.

This clone has more than one count but fewer than ten. The chain has TRBV7-8 and TRBJ1-1; TRBD1 matches at 10 bases. The V segment lost 2 bases and the J segment 4 bases; nucleotides outside the gene matches: 4. CDR1 and CDR2 from the germline V gene are SGHVS and FQNEAQ. The CDR3 spans 15 residues. DNA of the CDR3: TGTGCCAGCAGCTTAAGGGACAGGGGCGTCACTGAAGCTTTCTTT. This sequence encodes CASSLRDRGVTEAFF.

This chain links TRBV13 with TRBJ1-1; D perhaps matches TRBD1 (6 bases). The CDR3 runs to 14 residues. Germline assignment: CDR1 PRHDT and CDR2 FYEKMQ (reference sequence). V lost 4 bases to trimming and J lost 5 bases, with 14 bases between them. The CDR3: CASSSRGRGTEAFF. DNA for the CDR3: TGTGCCAGCAGCTCCCGGGGGAGGGGGACTGAAGCTTTCTTT.

This sequence joins TRBV5-1 and TRBJ1-4; 8 nucleotides align to TRBD1. J lost 7 bases, V lost 4 bases, and 9 bases had no gene match. The CDR3 is 15 residues long. The germline gives CDR1 SGHRS, CDR2 YFSETQ. In DNA, the CDR3 is TGCGCCAGCAGCCCGGACAGGGCGAGGGGTGAAAAACTGTTTTTT. As protein: CASSPDRARGEKLFF.

The rearrangement joins TRBV13 to TRBJ1-1; D not certain. The germline CDR1 and CDR2 sequences are PRHDT and FYEKMQ (reference sequence). The CDR3 is 14 amino acids. V shed 5 bases and J shed 2 bases, with 12 bases lying between them. This chain's CDR3 is CASSPDMGNTEAFF. The DNA of the CDR3 is TGTGCCAGCAGCCCAGACATGGGCAACACTGAAGCTTTCTTT.

This clone was recorded a few times. The chain employs TRBV28 and TRBJ2-7, with D perhaps TRBD1 (6 bases). V was pared by 7 bases and J by 5 bases, with 12 bases between. The CDR3 covers 12 residues. Germline CDR1 MDHEN, CDR2 SYDVKM. The chain's CDR3 is CASMVGAHEQYF. CDR3 DNA sequence: TGTGCCAGCATGGTGGGGGCCCACGAGCAGTACTTC.

Note on this clone: Distinct nucleotide sequences in the sample also encode this CDR3. This chain connects TRBV9 to TRBJ2-7; tentatively, D is TRBD1 (7 bases). Per germline, CDR1 SGDLS and CDR2 YYNGEE. V was trimmed by 4 bases and J by 0 bases, leaving 11 bases between them. The CDR3 contains 14 residues. DNA of the CDR3: TGTGCCAGCAGCCCGCGGGACAGCTCCTACGAGCAGTACTTC. Translation: CASSPRDSSYEQYF.

CDR3 DNA: TGTGCCTGGGGTCCTTCGGGAAACACCATATATTTT. Amino acid sequence: CAWGPSGNTIYF. The J gene is TRBJ1-3, the V gene TRBV30; no reliable D call. Germline-derived CDR1 and CDR2 are GTSNPN and SVGIG (reference sequence). This CDR3 is built from 12 residues. V lost 5 bases to trimming and J lost 4 bases, with 9 bases between them.

V and J are TRBV7-2 and TRBJ2-3, with 8 positions matching TRBD1. This CDR3 comprises 15 residues. The V segment lost 4 bases and the J segment 1 base; nucleotides outside the gene matches: 4. Germline V gene sequence: CDR1 SGHTA, CDR2 FQGNSA. The CDR3 DNA sequence: TGTGCCAGCAGCTCTGGACAGGGACGCACAGATACGCAGTATTTT. Translating it yields CASSSGQGRTDTQYF. The full variable domain, with the rest looked up from reference TRBV7-2 and TRBJ2-3, is GAGVSQSPSNKVTEKGKDVELRCDPISGHTALYWYRQSLGQGLEFLIYFQGNSAPDKSGLPSDRFSAERTGGSVSTLTIQRTQQEDSAVYLCASSSGQGRTDTQYFGPGTRLTVL.

V and J are TRBV7-6 and TRBJ2-6; D gene unclear. In germline, CDR1 is SGHVS, CDR2 FNYEAQ. Trimming took off 3 bases at V and 0 bases at J, with 12 bases between the two ends. CDR3 length: 17 residues. CDR3 DNA: TGTGCCAGCAGCTTCGGGTCGATTAACTCTGGGGCCAACGTCCTGACTTTC. Encoded protein: CASSFGSINSGANVLTF. Combining the CDR3 with reference TRBV7-6 and TRBJ2-6 gives the whole variable domain GAGVSQSPRYKVTKRGQDVALRCDPISGHVSLYWYRQALGQGPEFLTYFNYEAQQDKSGLPNDRFSAERPEGSISTLTIQRTEQRDSAMYRCASSFGSINSGANVLTFGAGSRLTVL.

The chain uses TRBV5-4 and TRBJ2-7, with no clear D. Deletions cut 1 base from V and 4 bases from J, with 9 bases between. This CDR3 region has 13 residues. Germline lookup yields CDR1 SGHNT and CDR2 YYREEE (reference sequence). For the CDR3, the DNA is TGTGCCAGCAGCTTGCCCTACAGTTACGAGCAGTACTTC. Translating it yields CASSLPYSYEQYF.